By frequency, the clone carrying this TCR beta chain registers medium-sized. The antigen remains unidentified. The source of the sample is a study of cytomegalovirus exposure and HLA in healthy donors. Both 60 Vbeta primers and 13 Jbeta primers went into the PCR. TCRdb keeps only in-frame clones here, not all; method: immunoSEQ multiplex PCR. The sample totals about 48,000 clones. Whole-study findings and limits: CMV serostatus was the sole immune exposure data available. The investigators catalogued 164 TCR beta chains as cytomegalovirus-associated.

Germline V gene data show CDR1 as PRHDT and CDR2 as FYEKMQ (reference sequence). The junction had 5 bases not matched to a gene; V was cut back by 3 bases and J by 4 bases. CDR3 length equals 14 residues. The chain couples TRBV13 to TRBJ1-1, with TRBD1 matching over 7 bases. Sequences were obtained from PBMCs. This clonotype was sampled from a woman aged 40 to 50 in good health and CMV-seronegative. As DNA, the CDR3 is TGTGCCAGCAGCTTGGGGACAGAGATCACTGAAGCTTTCTTT. The encoded protein is CASSLGTEITEAFF. The variable domain in full, completed from reference TRBV13 and TRBJ1-1, reads AAGVIQSPRHLIKEKRETATLKCYPIPRHDTVYWYQQGPGQDPQFLISFYEKMQSDKGSIPDRFSAQQFSDYHSELNMSSLELGDSALYFCASSLGTEITEAFFGQGTRLTVV.